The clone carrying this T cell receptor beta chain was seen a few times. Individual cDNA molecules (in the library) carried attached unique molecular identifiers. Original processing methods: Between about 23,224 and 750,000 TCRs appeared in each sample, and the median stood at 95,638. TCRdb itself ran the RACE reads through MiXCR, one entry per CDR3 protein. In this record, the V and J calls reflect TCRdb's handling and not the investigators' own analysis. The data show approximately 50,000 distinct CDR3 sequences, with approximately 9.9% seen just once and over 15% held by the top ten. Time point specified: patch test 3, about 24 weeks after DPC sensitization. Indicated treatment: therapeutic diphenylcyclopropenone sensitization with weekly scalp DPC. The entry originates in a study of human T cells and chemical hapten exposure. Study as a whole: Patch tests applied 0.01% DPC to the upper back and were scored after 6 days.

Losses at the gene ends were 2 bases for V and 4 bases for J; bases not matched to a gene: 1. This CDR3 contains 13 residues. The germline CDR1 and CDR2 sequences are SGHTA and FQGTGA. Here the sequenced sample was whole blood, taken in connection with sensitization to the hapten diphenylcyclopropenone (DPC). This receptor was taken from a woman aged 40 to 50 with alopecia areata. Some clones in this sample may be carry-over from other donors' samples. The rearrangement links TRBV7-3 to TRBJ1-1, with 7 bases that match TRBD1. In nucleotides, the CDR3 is TGTGCCAGCAGCTTATCAGGGGGCACTGAAGCTTTCTTT. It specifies CASSLSGGTEAFF.